This T cell receptor (beta chain) was sequenced in a study of cytomegalovirus exposure and HLA in healthy donors. Study-wide points: For most TCR beta V segments, an earlier analysis put the productive rate at about 87% or about 30% of the time.

Note on this clone: Its specificity is not known.

The CDR3 covers 16 residues. Use of 60 Vbeta and 13 Jbeta primers characterized the PCR. The protocol was immunoSEQ multiplex PCR, while the TCRdb copy is restricted to in-frame clones and leaves out a portion. Of approximately 98,000 clones listed, approximately 79% are singletons. The clonotype was recovered from a male donor in good health and CMV-seronegative. Sequencing was performed on PBMCs. The V call is TRBV21-1, the J call TRBJ1-1; the table's D call, TRBD1, has no DNA check behind it. TRBV21-1 is noted as a pseudogene. The CDR3, as DNA: TGTGCCAGCAGCAAAGTGAAGGGGGCGGGTGGCACTGAAGCTTTCTTT. It is translated as CASSKVKGAGGTEAFF.